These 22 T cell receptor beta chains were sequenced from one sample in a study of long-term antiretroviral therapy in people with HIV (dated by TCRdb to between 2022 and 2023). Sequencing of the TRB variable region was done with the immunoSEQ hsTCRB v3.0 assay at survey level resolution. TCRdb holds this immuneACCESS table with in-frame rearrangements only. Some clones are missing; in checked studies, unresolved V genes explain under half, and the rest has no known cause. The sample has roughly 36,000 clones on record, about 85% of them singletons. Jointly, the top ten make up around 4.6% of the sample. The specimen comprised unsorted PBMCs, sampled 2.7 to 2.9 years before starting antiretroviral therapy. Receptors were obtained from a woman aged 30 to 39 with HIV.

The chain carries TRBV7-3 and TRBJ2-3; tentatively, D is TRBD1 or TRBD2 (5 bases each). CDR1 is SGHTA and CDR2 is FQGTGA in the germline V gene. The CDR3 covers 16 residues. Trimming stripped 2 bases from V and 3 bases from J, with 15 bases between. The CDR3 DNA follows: TGTGCCAGCAGCTTAGATTCGGGGTGGGGGACAGATACGCAGTATTTT. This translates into CASSLDSGWGTDTQYF. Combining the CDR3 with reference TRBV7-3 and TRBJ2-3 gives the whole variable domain GAGVSQTPSNKVTEKGKYVELRCDPISGHTALYWYRQSLGQGPEFLIYFQGTGAADDSGLPNDRFFAVRPEGSVSTLKIQRTERGDSAVYLCASSLDSGWGTDTQYFGPGTRLTVL.

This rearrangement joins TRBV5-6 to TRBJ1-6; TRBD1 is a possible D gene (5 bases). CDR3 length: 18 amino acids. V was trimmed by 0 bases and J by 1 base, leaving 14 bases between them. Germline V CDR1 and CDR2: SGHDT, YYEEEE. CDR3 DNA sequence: TGTGCCAGCAGCTTGGACGGGACCGCGCAATCCTATAATTCACCCCTCCACTTT. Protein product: CASSLDGTAQSYNSPLHF.

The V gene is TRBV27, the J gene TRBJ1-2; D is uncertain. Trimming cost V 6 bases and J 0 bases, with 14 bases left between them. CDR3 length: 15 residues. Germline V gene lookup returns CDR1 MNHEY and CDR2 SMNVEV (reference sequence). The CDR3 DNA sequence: TGTGCCAGCAGGGGGTTAGTTCCCGCTAACTATGGCTACACCTTC. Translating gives CASRGLVPANYGYTF.

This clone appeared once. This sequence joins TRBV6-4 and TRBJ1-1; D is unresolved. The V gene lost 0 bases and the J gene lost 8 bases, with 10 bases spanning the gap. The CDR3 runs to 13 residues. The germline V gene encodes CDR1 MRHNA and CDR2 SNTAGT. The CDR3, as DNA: TGTGCCAGCAGTGACTCCCCGAACGAGGAAGCTTTCTTT. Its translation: CASSDSPNEEAFF.

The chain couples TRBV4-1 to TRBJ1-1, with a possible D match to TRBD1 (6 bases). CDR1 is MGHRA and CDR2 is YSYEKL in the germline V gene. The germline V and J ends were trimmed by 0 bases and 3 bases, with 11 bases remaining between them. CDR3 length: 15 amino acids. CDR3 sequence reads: CASSQDWQGYTEAFF. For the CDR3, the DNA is TGCGCCAGCAGCCAAGACTGGCAGGGGTACACTGAAGCTTTCTTT.

The CDR3 bases are TGTGCCAGCAGCGTAGGGACAGGGTCATCTGAAAAACTGTTTTTT. It codes for CASSVGTGSSEKLFF. This sequence joins TRBV9 and TRBJ1-4; 8 bases map to TRBD1. CDR1 and CDR2 from the germline V gene are SGDLS and YYNGEE. The CDR3 covers 15 residues. The junction had 5 bases not matched to a gene; V was cut back by 0 bases and J by 7 bases.

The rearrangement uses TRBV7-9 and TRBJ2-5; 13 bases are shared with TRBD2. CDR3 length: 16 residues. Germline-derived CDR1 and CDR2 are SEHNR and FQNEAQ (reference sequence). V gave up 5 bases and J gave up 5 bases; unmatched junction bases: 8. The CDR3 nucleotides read TGTGCCAGCAGCGAAGCCGGGACTAGCGGGGCCGAGACCCAGTACTTC. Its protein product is CASSEAGTSGAETQYF.

Written as DNA, the CDR3 is TGTGCCAGCAGTTCGGCAGGGGGATACGAGCAGTACTTC. Translation: CASSSAGGYEQYF. The chain combines TRBV9 with TRBJ2-7, with 7 bases matching TRBD1. The CDR3 spans 13 residues. The germline V gene has CDR1 SGDLS and CDR2 YYNGEE. Trimming took 5 bases from V and 4 from J; bases not matched to a gene: 6.

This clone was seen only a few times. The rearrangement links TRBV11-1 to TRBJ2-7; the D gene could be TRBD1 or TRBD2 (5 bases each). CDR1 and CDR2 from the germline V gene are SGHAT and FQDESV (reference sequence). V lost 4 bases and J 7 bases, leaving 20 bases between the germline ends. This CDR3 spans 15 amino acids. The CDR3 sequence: CASSWDPIFTKEQYF. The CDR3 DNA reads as TGTGCCAGCAGCTGGGACCCAATATTTACGAAGGAGCAGTACTTC.

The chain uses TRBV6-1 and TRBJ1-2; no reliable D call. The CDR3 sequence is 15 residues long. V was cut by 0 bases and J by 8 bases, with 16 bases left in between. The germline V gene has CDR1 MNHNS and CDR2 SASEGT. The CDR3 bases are TGTGCCAGCAGTGAAGCAACAGAGTTGGGCAGAGGCTACACCTTC. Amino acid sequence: CASSEATELGRGYTF.

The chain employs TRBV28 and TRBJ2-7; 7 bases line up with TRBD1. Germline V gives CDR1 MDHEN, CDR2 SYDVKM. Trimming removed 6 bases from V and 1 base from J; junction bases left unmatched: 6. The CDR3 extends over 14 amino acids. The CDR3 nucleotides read TGTGCCAGCAGCGACAGGGTGGGGTCCTACGAGCAGTACTTC. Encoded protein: CASSDRVGSYEQYF.

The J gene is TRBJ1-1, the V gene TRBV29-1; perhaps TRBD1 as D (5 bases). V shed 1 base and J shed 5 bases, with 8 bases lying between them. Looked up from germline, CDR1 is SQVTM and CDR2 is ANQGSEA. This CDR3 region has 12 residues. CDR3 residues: CSVEAGETEAFF. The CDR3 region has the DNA TGCAGCGTTGAAGCGGGGGAAACTGAAGCTTTCTTT. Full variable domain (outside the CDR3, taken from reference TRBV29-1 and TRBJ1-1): SAVISQKPSRDICQRGTSLTIQCQVDSQVTMMFWYRQQPGQSLTLIATANQGSEATYESGFVIDKFPISRPNLTFSTLTVSNMSPEDSSIYLCSVEAGETEAFFGQGTRLTVV.

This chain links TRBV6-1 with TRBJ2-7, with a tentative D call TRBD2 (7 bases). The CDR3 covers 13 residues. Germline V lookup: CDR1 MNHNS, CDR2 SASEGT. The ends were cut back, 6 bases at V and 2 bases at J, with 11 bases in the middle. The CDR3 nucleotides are TGTGCCAGCAGCCCGGGGGGCCCCTACGAGCAGTACTTC. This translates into CASSPGGPYEQYF.

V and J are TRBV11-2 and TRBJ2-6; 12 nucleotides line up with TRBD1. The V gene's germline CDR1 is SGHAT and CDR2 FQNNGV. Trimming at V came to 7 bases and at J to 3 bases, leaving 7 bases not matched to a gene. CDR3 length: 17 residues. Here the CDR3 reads CASTRDRGLFGANVLTF. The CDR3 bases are TGTGCCAGCACCAGGGACAGGGGGCTCTTTGGGGCCAACGTCCTGACTTTC.

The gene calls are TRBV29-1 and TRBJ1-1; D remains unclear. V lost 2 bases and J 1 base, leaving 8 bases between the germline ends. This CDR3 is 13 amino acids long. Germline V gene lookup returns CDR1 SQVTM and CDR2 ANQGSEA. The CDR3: CSVENKWNTEAFF. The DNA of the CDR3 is TGCAGCGTTGAAAACAAATGGAACACTGAAGCTTTCTTT.

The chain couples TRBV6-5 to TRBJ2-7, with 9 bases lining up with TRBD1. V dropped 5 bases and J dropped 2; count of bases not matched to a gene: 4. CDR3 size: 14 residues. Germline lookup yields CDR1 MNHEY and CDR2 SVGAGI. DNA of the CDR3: TGTGCCAGCAGTCCGAGACAGGGGGCCTACGAGCAGTACGTC. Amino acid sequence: CASSPRQGAYEQYV.

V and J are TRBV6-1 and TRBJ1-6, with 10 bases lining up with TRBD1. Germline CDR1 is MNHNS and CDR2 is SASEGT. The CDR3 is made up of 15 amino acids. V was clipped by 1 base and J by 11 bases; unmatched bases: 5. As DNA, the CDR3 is TGTGCCAGCAGTGAAGAGGGACAGGGGAGACCACCCCTCCACTTT. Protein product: CASSEEGQGRPPLHF.

CDR3 DNA: TGTGCCTGGAGTGCTACCACGTCTGGCTACACCTTC. This translates into CAWSATTSGYTF. The rearrangement joins TRBV30 to TRBJ1-2; no firm D call. Trimming removed 1 base at V and 7 bases at J, with 10 bases between. CDR1 is GTSNPN, CDR2 SVGIG, per germline (reference sequence). This CDR3 has 12 amino acids.

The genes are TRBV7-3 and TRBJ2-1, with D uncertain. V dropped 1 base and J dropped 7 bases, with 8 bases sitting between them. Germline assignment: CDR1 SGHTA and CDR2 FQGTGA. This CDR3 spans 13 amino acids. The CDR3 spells CASSLKGLNEQFF. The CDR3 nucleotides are TGTGCCAGCAGCTTAAAAGGGTTGAATGAGCAGTTCTTC.

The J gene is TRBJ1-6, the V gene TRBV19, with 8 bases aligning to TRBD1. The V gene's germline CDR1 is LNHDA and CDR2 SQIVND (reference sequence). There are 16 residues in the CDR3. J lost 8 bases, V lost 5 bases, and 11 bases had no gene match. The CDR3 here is CASSPPKGQAYSPLHF. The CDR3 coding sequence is TGTGCCAGTAGTCCCCCCAAGGGACAGGCCTATTCACCCCTCCACTTT.

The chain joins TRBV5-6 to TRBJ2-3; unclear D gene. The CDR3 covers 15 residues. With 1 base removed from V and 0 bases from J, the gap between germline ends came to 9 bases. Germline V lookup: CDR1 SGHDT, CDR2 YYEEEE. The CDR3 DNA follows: TGTGCCAGCAGCTTGTCCCCAGATAGCACAGATACGCAGTATTTT. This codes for CASSLSPDSTDTQYF.

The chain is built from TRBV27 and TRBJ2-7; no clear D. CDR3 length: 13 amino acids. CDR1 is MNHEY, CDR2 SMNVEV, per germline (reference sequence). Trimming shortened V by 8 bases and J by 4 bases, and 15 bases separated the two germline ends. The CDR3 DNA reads TGTGCCAGCCAACATGCCAGTGGATACGAGCAGTACTTC. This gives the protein CASQHASGYEQYF.